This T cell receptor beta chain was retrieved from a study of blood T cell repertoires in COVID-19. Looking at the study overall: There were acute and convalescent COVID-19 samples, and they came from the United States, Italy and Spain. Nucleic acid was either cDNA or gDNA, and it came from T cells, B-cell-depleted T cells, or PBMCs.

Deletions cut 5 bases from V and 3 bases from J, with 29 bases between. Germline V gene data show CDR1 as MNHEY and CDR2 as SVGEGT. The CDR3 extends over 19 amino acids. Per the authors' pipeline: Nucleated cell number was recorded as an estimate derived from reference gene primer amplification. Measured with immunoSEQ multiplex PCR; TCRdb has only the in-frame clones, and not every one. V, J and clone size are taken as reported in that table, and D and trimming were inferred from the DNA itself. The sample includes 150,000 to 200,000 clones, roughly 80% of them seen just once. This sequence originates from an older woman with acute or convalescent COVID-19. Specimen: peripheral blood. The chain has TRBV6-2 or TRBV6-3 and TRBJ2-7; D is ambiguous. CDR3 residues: CASSENTTGGHTIDYEQYF. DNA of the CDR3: TGTGCCAGCAGTGAGAACACTACGGGTGGCCATACAATCGACTACGAGCAGTACTTC.